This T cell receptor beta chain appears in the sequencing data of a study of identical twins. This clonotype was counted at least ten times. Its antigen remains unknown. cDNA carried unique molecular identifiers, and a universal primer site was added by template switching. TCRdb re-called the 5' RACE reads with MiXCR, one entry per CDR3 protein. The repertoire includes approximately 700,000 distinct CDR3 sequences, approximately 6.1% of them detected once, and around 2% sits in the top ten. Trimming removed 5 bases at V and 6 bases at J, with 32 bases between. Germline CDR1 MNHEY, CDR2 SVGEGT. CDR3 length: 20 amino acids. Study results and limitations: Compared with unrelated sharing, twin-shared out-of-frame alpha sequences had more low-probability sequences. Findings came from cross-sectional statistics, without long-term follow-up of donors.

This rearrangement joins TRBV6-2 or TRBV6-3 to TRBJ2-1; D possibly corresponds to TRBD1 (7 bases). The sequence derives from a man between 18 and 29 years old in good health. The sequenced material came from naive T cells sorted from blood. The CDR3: CASSPKDRRFPGLYFNEQFF. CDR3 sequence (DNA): TGTGCCAGCAGTCCCAAGGACAGGCGGTTCCCGGGACTGTACTTCAATGAGCAGTTCTTC.